One and the same sample provided the 26 T cell receptor beta chains below, sequenced in a study of shared clonotypes between healthy human individuals. Data came from immunoSEQ multiplex PCR; TCRdb stores just in-frame clones and leaves some out. The sample yields about 1 million clones, under 80% seen once. The specimen sequenced was memory CD4+ T cells sorted from blood. The subset: CD45RA-negative fraction. These receptors were obtained from a young man in good health.

The chain links TRBV19 to TRBJ1-5; possibly TRBD1 for D (5 bases). The ends were cut back, 6 bases at V and 4 bases at J, with 16 bases in the middle. CDR3 length equals 15 residues. Germline lookup yields CDR1 LNHDA and CDR2 SQIVND (reference sequence). The CDR3: CASRAHVEGNQPQHF. Written as DNA, the CDR3 is TGTGCCAGTAGGGCCCATGTCGAGGGGAATCAGCCCCAGCATTTT.

This chain joins TRBV18 and TRBJ2-7; 8 bases align to TRBD1. Germline V lookup: CDR1 KGHSH, CDR2 LQKENI. CDR3 length equals 14 residues. Trimming took 3 bases from V and 6 from J; bases not matched to a gene: 7. CDR3: CASSPDRGESEQYF. The CDR3 DNA reads TGTGCCAGCTCACCCGACAGGGGAGAGAGCGAGCAGTACTTC.

This rearrangement joins TRBV5-5 to TRBJ2-7, with 7 nucleotides matching TRBD1. The CDR3 sequence is 14 residues long. The germline CDR1 and CDR2 sequences are SGHKS and YYEKEE (reference sequence). Trimming took 2 bases from V and 5 from J; bases not matched to a gene: 7. CDR3 bases: TGTGCCAGCAGCTTAGACAGGGCGTATCACGAGCAGTACTTC. Protein product: CASSLDRAYHEQYF. The full variable domain, completed using reference TRBV5-5 and TRBJ2-7, is DAGVTQSPTHLIKTRGQQVTLRCSPISGHKSVSWYQQVLGQGPQFIFQYYEKEERGRGNFPDRFSARQFPNYSSELNVNALLLGDSALYLCASSLDRAYHEQYFGPGTRLTVT.

V and J are TRBV11-2 and TRBJ2-5; TRBD2 matches at 7 bases. CDR1 is SGHAT and CDR2 is FQNNGV in the germline V gene. V gave up 1 base and J gave up 0 bases; unmatched junction bases: 8. CDR3 length: 17 amino acids. The CDR3 here is CASSLGVLAADQETQYF. The CDR3 coding sequence is TGTGCCAGCAGCTTAGGTGTCCTAGCGGCCGACCAAGAGACCCAGTACTTC.

The chain couples TRBV14 to TRBJ1-2, with D perhaps matching TRBD1 (6 bases). This CDR3 comprises 16 residues. The germline CDR1 and CDR2 sequences are SGHDN and FVKESK. V lost 5 bases, J lost 8 bases, and 24 bases lay in between. CDR3 region: CASSNIPPARGKGYTF. In DNA form, the CDR3 reads TGTGCCAGCAGCAATATACCTCCGGCCAGGGGTAAAGGCTACACCTTC.

This clone occurred once. The chain joins TRBV5-4 to TRBJ2-6, with 8 bases fitting TRBD1. Germline CDR1 is SGHNT and CDR2 is YYREEE (reference sequence). The trim removed 0 bases at V and 1 base at J, leaving 3 bases unmatched. This CDR3 region has 17 residues. The CDR3 bases are TGTGCCAGCAGCTTGGTACAGGGGGGATCTGGGGCCAACGTCCTGACTTTC. The encoded protein is CASSLVQGGSGANVLTF. Variable domain in full (rest from reference TRBV5-4 and TRBJ2-6): ETGVTQSPTHLIKTRGQQVTLRCSSQSGHNTVSWYQQALGQGPQFIFQYYREEENGRGNFPPRFSGLQFPNYSSELNVNALELDDSALYLCASSLVQGGSGANVLTFGAGSRLTVL.

J is TRBJ2-1 and V is TRBV28; 13 bases are a match to TRBD2. V lost 4 bases to trimming and J lost 4 bases; unmatched junction nucleotides: 10. The CDR3 has 18 residues. Germline V gene data show CDR1 as MDHEN and CDR2 as SYDVKM. CDR3 in amino acids: CASSSFFTSGGAYNEQFF. CDR3 DNA: TGTGCCAGCAGTTCATTTTTTACTAGCGGGGGGGCTTACAATGAGCAGTTCTTC.

This clone was counted a single time. The gene calls are TRBV19 and TRBJ2-1, with TRBD1 matching over 10 bases. With 7 bases clipped from V and 4 bases from J, the junction kept 13 bases outside the gene matches. CDR1 LNHDA and CDR2 SQIVND come from the germline V gene (reference sequence). The CDR3 covers 17 residues. CDR3 sequence: CASTPRLGQGTYNEQFF. CDR3 in DNA: TGTGCCAGTACTCCCCGATTGGGACAGGGGACTTACAATGAGCAGTTCTTC.

With regard to this clone: Within the sample, other DNA sequences also encode this same CDR3. The chain is built from TRBV18 and TRBJ1-5; D is unresolved. The CDR3 runs to 14 residues. Germline values: CDR1 KGHSH, CDR2 LQKENI. Trimming removed 3 bases from V and 0 bases from J, with 6 bases in between. In nucleotides, the CDR3 is TGTGCCAGCTCACCGGGCCCTAGCAATCAGCCCCAGCATTTT. Translating gives CASSPGPSNQPQHF.

The chain employs TRBV2 and TRBJ1-1; 7 positions agree with TRBD1. The CDR3 has 14 amino acids. V shed 6 bases and J 0 bases; nucleotides not matched to a gene: 4. Germline V CDR1 and CDR2: SNHLY, FYNNEI. In DNA form, the CDR3 reads TGTGCCAGCAGACCCGGGACAGTGAACACTGAAGCTTTCTTT. It specifies CASRPGTVNTEAFF.

The V gene is TRBV4-3, the J gene TRBJ2-5; D not resolved. Trimming cost V 0 bases and J 1 base, with 9 bases left between them. The CDR3 is made up of 15 amino acids. Germline loops: CDR1 LGHNA, CDR2 YSLEER. This CDR3 reads CASSQDYGGQETQYF. The DNA of the CDR3 is TGCGCCAGCAGCCAAGATTATGGCGGCCAAGAGACCCAGTACTTC.

This clone appeared many times. Other DNA sequences in the sample encode the same CDR3. The V gene is TRBV18, the J gene TRBJ2-5; D possibly corresponds to TRBD2 (5 bases). Trimming removed 3 bases from V and 5 bases from J, with 10 bases in between. Germline lookup yields CDR1 KGHSH and CDR2 LQKENI. The CDR3 contains 13 residues. For the CDR3, the DNA is TGTGCCAGCTCACCCAGGACGGGGGAGACCCAGTACTTC. This translates into CASSPRTGETQYF.

V and J are TRBV14 and TRBJ1-1; no clear D. V dropped 3 bases and J dropped 5 bases, with 16 bases sitting between them. The V gene's germline CDR1 is SGHDN and CDR2 FVKESK. The CDR3 consists of 15 residues. CDR3 loop: CASSHLGPTGTEAFF. The CDR3 nucleotides read TGTGCCAGCAGCCACCTCGGGCCTACGGGGACTGAAGCTTTCTTT. Supplemented by reference TRBV14 and TRBJ1-1, the full variable domain reads EAGVTQFPSHSVIEKGQTVTLRCDPISGHDNLYWYRRVMGKEIKFLLHFVKESKQDESGMPNNRFLAERTGGTYSTLKVQPAELEDSGVYFCASSHLGPTGTEAFFGQGTRLTVV.

This clone was recorded a few times. V usage is TRBV5-1 and J usage is TRBJ1-1, with D unresolved. The V end was cut by 2 bases, the J end by 2 bases, with 16 bases between. The CDR3 sequence is 16 residues long. CDR1 SGHRS and CDR2 YFSETQ come from the germline V gene. CDR3 residues: CASSFTGSGVNTEAFF. In DNA, the CDR3 is TGCGCCAGCAGCTTCACTGGGAGTGGGGTAAACACTGAAGCTTTCTTT.

This clone was observed a few times. The chain recombines TRBV6-1 with TRBJ1-2, with TRBD1 matching over 9 bases. This CDR3 has 14 amino acids. V dropped 9 bases and J dropped 7; count of bases not matched to a gene: 12. Germline loops: CDR1 MNHNS, CDR2 SASEGT. The CDR3, as DNA: TGTGCCAGTCGTACACCGGGACAGGGAGGTGGCTACACCTTC. Protein: CASRTPGQGGGYTF.

The rearrangement links TRBV6-5 to TRBJ2-5; 7 bases map to TRBD2. The junction had 5 bases not matched to a gene; V was cut back by 8 bases and J by 8 bases. Germline CDR1 reads MNHEY; CDR2 reads SVGAGI. This CDR3 has 11 amino acids. The CDR3 loop reads CASRTSETQYF. The CDR3, as DNA: TGTGCCAGCCGGACTAGTGAAACCCAGTACTTC.

V and J are TRBV27 and TRBJ1-2; the match to TRBD1 covers 7 bases. The CDR3 totals 14 residues. Germline assignment: CDR1 MNHEY and CDR2 SMNVEV (reference sequence). J was trimmed by 4 bases and V by 8 bases; bases with no gene match: 10. The CDR3 DNA reads TGTGCCAGCCAACCACCGACAGGGTTCTATGGCTACACCTTC. Protein sequence: CASQPPTGFYGYTF.

The genes are TRBV5-4 and TRBJ2-2; a weak D match, TRBD2 (6 bases). CDR3 length: 15 residues. Trimming took off 4 bases at V and 5 bases at J, with 15 bases between the two ends. CDR1 and CDR2 from the germline V gene are SGHNT and YYREEE (reference sequence). The CDR3 protein is CASSHLGLRTGELFF. CDR3 nucleotide sequence: TGTGCCAGCAGCCACCTCGGACTACGGACCGGGGAGCTGTTTTTT.

This clone was observed a few times. The J gene is TRBJ2-7, the V gene TRBV5-6; D remains ambiguous. Between the trimmed V and J ends, which lost 0 bases and 7 bases, there was a span of 14 bases. Per germline, CDR1 SGHDT and CDR2 YYEEEE. The CDR3 covers 14 residues. The CDR3 DNA reads TGTGCCAGCAGCTTGGGTCTAAACTCTTGGGAGCAGTACTTC. Translating gives CASSLGLNSWEQYF.

On this clone: A much larger clone sits a single nucleotide away, making a read error possible. This sequence joins TRBV27 and TRBJ1-6; the match to TRBD1 covers 7 bases. Germline V CDR1 and CDR2: MNHEY, SMNVEV (reference sequence). Trimming cost V 5 bases and J 6 bases; bases outside gene matches: 1. The CDR3 loop spans 13 amino acids. The CDR3 nucleotides read TGTGCCAGCAGTCCAGGGGGTAATTCACCCCTCCACTTT. As protein: CASSPGGNSPLHF.

The V gene is TRBV5-1, the J gene TRBJ2-1, with TRBD2 matching over 7 bases. The length of the CDR3 is 16 residues. J lost 2 bases, V lost 0 bases, and 5 bases had no gene match. Germline assignment: CDR1 SGHRS and CDR2 YFSETQ. The CDR3 loop reads CASSLESSGTYNEQFF. CDR3 DNA: TGCGCCAGCAGCTTGGAATCTAGCGGAACCTACAATGAGCAGTTCTTC.

The rearrangement joins TRBV9 to TRBJ1-5; TRBD1 matches 7 bases. The V gene's germline CDR1 is SGDLS and CDR2 YYNGEE. V dropped 0 bases and J dropped 7; count of bases not matched to a gene: 7. The CDR3 runs to 15 residues. The CDR3 is CASSVGQGNGQPQHF. In DNA, the CDR3 is TGTGCCAGCAGCGTAGGACAGGGAAACGGCCAGCCCCAGCATTTT.

CDR3 sequence: CASSLGQGRIETQYF. Here the CDR3 DNA reads TGTGCCAGCAGCTTAGGGCAGGGGCGGATAGAGACCCAGTACTTC. The J gene is TRBJ2-5, the V gene TRBV5-4; D might be TRBD1 (6 bases). Germline V lookup: CDR1 SGHNT, CDR2 YYREEE (reference sequence). The germline V and J ends were trimmed by 2 bases and 4 bases, with 15 bases remaining between them. This CDR3 contains 15 residues.

This chain uses TRBV18 with TRBJ2-5; 12 nucleotides align to TRBD2. The germline V gene has CDR1 KGHSH and CDR2 LQKENI. The CDR3 sequence is 16 residues long. Trimming cost V 3 bases and J 1 base; bases outside gene matches: 3. In nucleotides, the CDR3 is TGTGCCAGCTCACCCCTGACTAGCGGGGGCCAAGAGACCCAGTACTTC. It codes for CASSPLTSGGQETQYF.

A single count supports this clone. The sample carries other DNA sequences with the same CDR3. The chain carries TRBV6-1 and TRBJ2-7, with D possibly being TRBD1 (5 bases). Germline CDR1 MNHNS, CDR2 SASEGT. This CDR3 contains 12 residues. The V end was cut by 5 bases, the J end by 1 base, with 6 bases between. The CDR3 coding sequence is TGTGCCAGCAGTCGACAGTCCTACGAGCAGTACTTC. It codes for CASSRQSYEQYF.

The CDR3 spells CASSLKSSSRGGEQYF. In DNA, the CDR3 is TGTGCCAGCAGCTTAAAAAGTTCTAGCCGAGGTGGCGAGCAGTACTTC. V gene TRBV7-2 combines with J gene TRBJ2-7; D may be TRBD2 (5 bases). Germline V gene lookup returns CDR1 SGHTA and CDR2 FQGNSA. This CDR3 is built from 16 residues. Trimming cost V 2 bases and J 6 bases, with 20 bases left between them.